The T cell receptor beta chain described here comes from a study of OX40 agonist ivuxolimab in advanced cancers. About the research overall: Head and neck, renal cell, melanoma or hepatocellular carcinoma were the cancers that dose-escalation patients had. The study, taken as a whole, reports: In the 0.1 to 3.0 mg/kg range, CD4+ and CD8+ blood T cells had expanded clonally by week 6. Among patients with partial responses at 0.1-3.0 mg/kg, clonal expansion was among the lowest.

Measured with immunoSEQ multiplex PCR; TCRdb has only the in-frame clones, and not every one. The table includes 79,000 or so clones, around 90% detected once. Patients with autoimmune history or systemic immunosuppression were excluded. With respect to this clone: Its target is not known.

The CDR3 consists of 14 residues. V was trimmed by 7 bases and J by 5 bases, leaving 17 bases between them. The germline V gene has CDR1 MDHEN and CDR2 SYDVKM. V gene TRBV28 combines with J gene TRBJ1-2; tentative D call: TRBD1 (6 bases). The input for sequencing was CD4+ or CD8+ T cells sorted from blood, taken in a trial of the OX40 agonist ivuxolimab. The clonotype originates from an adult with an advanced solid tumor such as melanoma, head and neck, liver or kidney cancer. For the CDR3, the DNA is TGTGCCAGCACCCCCACAGGGAAATCATATGGCTACACCTTC. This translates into CASTPTGKSYGYTF.